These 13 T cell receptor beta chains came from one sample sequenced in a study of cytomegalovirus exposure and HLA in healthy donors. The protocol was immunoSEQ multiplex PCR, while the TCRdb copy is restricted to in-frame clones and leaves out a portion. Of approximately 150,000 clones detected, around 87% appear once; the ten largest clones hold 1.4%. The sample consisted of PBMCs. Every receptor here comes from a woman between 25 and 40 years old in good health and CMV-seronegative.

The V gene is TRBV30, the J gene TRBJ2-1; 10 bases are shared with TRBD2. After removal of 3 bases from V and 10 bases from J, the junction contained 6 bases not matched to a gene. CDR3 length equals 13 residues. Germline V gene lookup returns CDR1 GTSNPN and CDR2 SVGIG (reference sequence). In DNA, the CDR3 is TGTGCCTGGAGGCTAGCGGGGGCGGTCGAGCAGTTCTTC. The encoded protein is CAWRLAGAVEQFF.

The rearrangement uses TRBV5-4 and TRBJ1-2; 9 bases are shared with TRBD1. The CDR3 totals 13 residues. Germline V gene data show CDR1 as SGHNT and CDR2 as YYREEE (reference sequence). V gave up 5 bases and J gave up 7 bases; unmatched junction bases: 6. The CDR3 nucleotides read TGTGCCAGCAGGGCCGGACAGGGGTCTGGCTACACCTTC. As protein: CASRAGQGSGYTF.

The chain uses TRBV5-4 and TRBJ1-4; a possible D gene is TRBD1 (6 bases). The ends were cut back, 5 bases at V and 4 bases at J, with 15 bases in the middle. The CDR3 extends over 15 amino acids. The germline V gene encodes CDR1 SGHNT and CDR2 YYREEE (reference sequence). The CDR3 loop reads CASSFGQPGNEKLFF. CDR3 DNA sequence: TGTGCCAGCAGTTTCGGACAGCCTGGTAATGAAAAACTGTTTTTT.

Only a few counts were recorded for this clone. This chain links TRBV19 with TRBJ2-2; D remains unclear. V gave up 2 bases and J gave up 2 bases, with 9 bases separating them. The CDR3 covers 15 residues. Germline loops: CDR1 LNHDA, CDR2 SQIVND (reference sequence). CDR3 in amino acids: CASSILRPNTGELFF. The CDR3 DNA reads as TGTGCCAGTAGTATACTCAGGCCCAACACCGGGGAGCTGTTTTTT.

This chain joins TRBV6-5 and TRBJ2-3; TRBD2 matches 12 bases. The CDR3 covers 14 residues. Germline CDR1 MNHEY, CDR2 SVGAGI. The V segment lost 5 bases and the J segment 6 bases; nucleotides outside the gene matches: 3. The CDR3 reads CASSTGTSGDTQYF. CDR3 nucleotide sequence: TGTGCCAGCAGTACCGGGACTAGCGGGGATACGCAGTATTTT.

The CDR3 DNA follows: TGCGCCAGCAGAGTACTAGCGGGTTTGACAGATACGCAGTATTTT. This codes for CASRVLAGLTDTQYF. This sequence joins TRBV4-1 and TRBJ2-3; 9 nucleotides agree with TRBD2. The CDR3 is 15 residues long. With 6 bases clipped from V and 3 bases from J, the junction kept 7 bases outside the gene matches. Germline-derived CDR1 and CDR2 are MGHRA and YSYEKL.

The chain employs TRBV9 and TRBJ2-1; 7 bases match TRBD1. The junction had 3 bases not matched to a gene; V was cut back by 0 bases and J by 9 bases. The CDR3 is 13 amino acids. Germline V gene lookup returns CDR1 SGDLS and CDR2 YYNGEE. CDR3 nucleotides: TGTGCCAGCAGCGTAGTACAGGGGAGTGAGCAGTTCTTC. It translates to CASSVVQGSEQFF.

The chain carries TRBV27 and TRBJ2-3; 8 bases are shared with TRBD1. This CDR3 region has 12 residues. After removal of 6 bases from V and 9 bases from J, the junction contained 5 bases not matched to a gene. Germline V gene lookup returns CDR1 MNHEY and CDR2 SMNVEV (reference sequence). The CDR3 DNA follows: TGTGCCAGCAGCCCAGGGGGCTTAACGCAGTATTTT. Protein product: CASSPGGLTQYF.

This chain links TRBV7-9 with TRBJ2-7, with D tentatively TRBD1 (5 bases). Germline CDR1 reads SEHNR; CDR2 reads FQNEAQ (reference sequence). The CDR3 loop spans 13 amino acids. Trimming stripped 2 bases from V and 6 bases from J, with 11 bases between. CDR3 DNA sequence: TGTGCCAGCAGCTTAAGGGGTACACTCGAGCAGTACTTC. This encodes CASSLRGTLEQYF.

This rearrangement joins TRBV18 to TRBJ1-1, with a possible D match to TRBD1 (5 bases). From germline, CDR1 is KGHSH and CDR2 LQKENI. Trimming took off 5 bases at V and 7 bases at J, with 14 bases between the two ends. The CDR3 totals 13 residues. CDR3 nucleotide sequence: TGTGCCAGCTCAGCCGACAGAAGCCTTGAAGCTTTCTTT. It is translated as CASSADRSLEAFF.

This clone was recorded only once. The CDR3 spells CASSPDRINEKLFF. CDR3 sequence (DNA): TGTGCCAGCAGTCCCGACAGGATTAATGAAAAACTGTTTTTT. The rearrangement links TRBV27 to TRBJ1-4, with D possibly matching TRBD1 (6 bases). Looked up from germline, CDR1 is MNHEY and CDR2 is SMNVEV (reference sequence). V lost 5 bases and J 4 bases, leaving 11 bases between the germline ends. CDR3 length equals 14 residues.

The CDR3 loop is CASSLGLQGVRFFEDTGELFF. The CDR3 coding sequence is TGTGCCAGCAGTTTAGGATTACAGGGGGTGAGATTTTTTGAGGACACCGGGGAGCTGTTTTTT. The rearrangement joins TRBV27 to TRBJ2-2; 8 nucleotides align to TRBD1. This CDR3 spans 21 amino acids. CDR1 and CDR2 from the germline V gene are MNHEY and SMNVEV (reference sequence). V shed 2 bases and J 3 bases; nucleotides not matched to a gene: 20.

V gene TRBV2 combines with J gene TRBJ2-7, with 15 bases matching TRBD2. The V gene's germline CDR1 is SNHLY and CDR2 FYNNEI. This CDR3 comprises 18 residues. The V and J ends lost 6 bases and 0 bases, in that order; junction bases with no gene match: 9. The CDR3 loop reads CASSSRTSGGAISYEQYF. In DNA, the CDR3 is TGTGCCAGCAGCTCACGGACTAGCGGGGGGGCAATCTCCTACGAGCAGTACTTC.